A selection of T cell receptor beta chains follows, all from one sample in a study of blood T cell repertoires in COVID-19. TCRdb's copy holds only in-frame clones and misses some; the assay was immunoSEQ multiplex PCR. The sample includes under 450,000 clones, less than 90% of them seen just once. Sequencing was carried out using peripheral blood. The receptors were gathered from a woman aged 55-69 years with COVID-19, enrolled during active disease. Both conserved end residues are part of each CDR3. D genes are given only for firm matches. Size values are once, few and many counts, or a class for expanded clones, and some rows have none.

D gene	V gene	clone size	J gene	CDR3 protein	CDR3 DNA
TRBD1	TRBV7-2	NA	TRBJ1-1	CASSPGTGGWSTEAFF	TGTGCCAGCAGCCCCGGGACAGGGGGTTGGAGCACTGAAGCTTTCTTT
TRBD1	TRBV5-6	NA	TRBJ1-2	CASSSRQGNYGYTF	TGTGCCAGCAGCTCGAGACAGGGCAACTATGGCTACACCTTC
TRBD2	TRBV9	few	TRBJ2-2	CASRGLAGGNTGELFF	TGTGCCAGCAGAGGGCTAGCGGGGGGAAACACCGGGGAGCTGTTTTTT
TRBD2	TRBV29-1	NA	TRBJ2-1	CSVGGFSSYNEQFF	TGCAGCGTCGGGGGGTTTAGCTCCTACAATGAGCAGTTCTTC
NA	TRBV5-4	NA	TRBJ1-2	CASSLYQGPYGYTF	TGTGCCAGCAGCTTGTATCAGGGCCCCTATGGCTACACCTTC
NA	TRBV7-2	NA	TRBJ1-2	CASSSPAAKYGYTF	TGTGCCAGCAGCTCTCCTGCGGCCAAGTATGGCTACACCTTC
NA	TRBV25-1	NA	TRBJ1-5	CASSEQGQPQHF	TGTGCCAGCAGTGAACAGGGACAGCCCCAGCATTTT
NA	TRBV4-3	once	TRBJ1-5	CASSQAHRDSNQPQHF	TGCGCCAGCAGCCAAGCCCACAGGGATAGCAATCAGCCCCAGCATTTT
NA	TRBV21-1	NA	TRBJ2-7	CASSISGQGSYEQYF	TGTGCCAGCAGCATCTCGGGACAGGGGTCCTACGAGCAGTACTTC
NA	TRBV9	NA	TRBJ2-3	CASSLGGPGTDTQYF	TGTGCCAGCAGCCTCGGGGGGCCGGGTACAGATACGCAGTATTTT
TRBD2	TRBV7-2	NA	TRBJ2-7	CASSLGASGGYYEQYF	TGTGCCAGCAGCTTAGGAGCTAGCGGGGGGTACTACGAGCAGTACTTC